Reported below is one TCR beta chain. This clonotype was detected many times. It has no known antigen specificity. It has no much larger one-base neighbor in the sample; base qualities were not kept. The data derive from a study of T cells after yellow fever vaccination (dated by TCRdb to between 2019 and 2020). The study in broad terms: The SMART-Seq v4 Ultra Low Input RNA kit was used to prepare libraries from fractions with low cell numbers. Bulk TCR alpha and beta repertoires were sequenced longitudinally to track T-cell clones before and after primary and booster YFV17D yellow fever vaccination. The cohort comprised two healthy male donors, one aged 18 to 29 and one aged 30 to 39 years. Bulk PBMC replicates and cell subsets were isolated from blood drawn at multiple timepoints before and after both primary and secondary immunization.

The treatment or condition label corresponds to: live attenuated yellow fever vaccine strain. PBMCs were isolated from peripheral blood using a standard Ficoll-Paque protocol. Dynabeads CD4 and CD8 positive selection kits were used to isolate the CD4 and CD8 T-cell fractions. TriZol was used to extract RNA from bulk PBMCs, CD4 and CD8 fractions, and dextramer-positive and dextramer-negative fractions. Trimming takes 3 bases off V and 1 base off J; junction bases not matched to a gene: 8. Taken from cysteine to phenylalanine, the CDR3 has 16 residues. Only CDR3 DNA is held: 48 bases, read in frame from base 1. Sequences ENHRY (CDR1) and SYGVKD (CDR2) are obtained from the germline V gene. What the study reported, not specific to this receptor: The secondary T-cell response was found to be weaker but faster than the primary response, with a peak reached on day 5 rather than on day 15. A small share of clonotypes occurred in both CD4 and CD8 compartments, likely arising from convergent recombination. Because only a couple of donors were included in the study, the extent to which the findings can be generalized is limited. Most clones expanded after primary vaccination (96% of CD4 and approximately 86% of CD8) were re-detected after the booster, suggesting that broad memory maintenance occurred. Computational filtering was required because FACS-sorted repertoires could contain abundant contaminating clonotypes from the bulk population.

The instrument was an Illumina NovaSeq 6000. TCR cDNA was synthesized by 5'RACE template switching, which introduced a universal primer site and unique molecular identifiers. Priming for cDNA synthesis came from both the TCR alpha and TCR beta constant segments. Two PCR steps were used to amplify libraries, with sample barcodes and sequencing adapters being added in the second step. Libraries were sequenced on Illumina HiSeq 2500 (2x100 bp) or NovaSeq (2x150 bp). The authors processed their data as follows. MIGEC was used to demultiplex reads and collapse the reads into UMI consensus sequences, and MiXCR was used for V(D)J alignment. Vaccine-responding clonotypes were identified with edgeR using replicate PBMC samples, with FDR below 0.01 and a log2 fold change above 5 up to day 15 being required. Bulk clonotypes were assigned CD4 or CD8 identity according to which sequenced CD4 or CD8 repertoire held them at higher abundance. The public sequencing data were trimmed at Q25 with fastp and processed into clonotypes with MiXCR by TCRdb, which kept only in-frame beta chains. CDR3 protein duplicates are merged, each entry listing the most common genes and DNA. These V and J calls originate from TCRdb's pipeline instead of the authors' own analysis. The sample yields some 260,000 distinct CDR3 sequences; about 5% were counted once. Of the sample, approximately 3.5% falls within the top ten clones.

Specimen: CD4+ T cells sorted from PBMCs, collected on the day of the yellow fever booster vaccination. The receptor chain draws on TRBV10-3 and TRBJ2-5; 7 central bases correspond to TRBD1. The sequence was obtained from a man aged 18-30 years who received the YFV17D yellow fever vaccine. The sequenced DNA: TGTGCCATCAGTGACCCGGTGGGACAGATCCAAGAGACCCAGTACTTC. Its translation reads: CAISDPVGQIQETQYF.